One and the same sample provided the 8 T cell receptor beta chains below, sequenced in a study of T cells after yellow fever vaccination. TCRdb processed the 5' RACE reads anew with MiXCR; each CDR3 protein has one entry. The data show a few hundred thousand distinct CDR3 sequences, roughly 4.3% seen once. Sequenced here: PBMCs, sampled 15 days after the yellow fever booster vaccination. Receptors originate from a man younger than 35 who received the YFV17D yellow fever vaccine.

The sample holds many counts of this clonotype. V usage is TRBV6-5 and J usage is TRBJ2-2, with D possibly TRBD2 on 7 matching bases. Trimming shortened V by 6 bases and J by 6 bases, and 11 bases separated the two germline ends. Germline assignment: CDR1 MNHEY and CDR2 SVGAGI. The CDR3 extends over 13 amino acids. DNA for the CDR3: TGTGCCAGCAGGAAAGGGGGGGCCGGGGAGCTGTTTTTT. It yields the protein CASRKGGAGELFF.

The J gene is TRBJ1-2, the V gene TRBV12-5, with TRBD1 identical over 8 bases. The junction had 13 bases not matched to a gene; V was cut back by 4 bases and J by 0 bases. Germline V CDR1 and CDR2: LGHNT, FRNRAP. The CDR3 covers 18 residues. The CDR3 nucleotides are TGTGCTAGTGGTTCCACCTGGACAGGGCATACACCTAACTATGGCTACACCTTC. Its protein product is CASGSTWTGHTPNYGYTF. The full variable domain, its missing parts supplied by reference TRBV12-5 and TRBJ1-2, is DARVTQTPRHKVTEMGQEVTMRCQPILGHNTVFWYRQTMMQGLELLAYFRNRAPLDDSGMPKDRFSAEMPDATLATLKIQPSEPRDSAVYFCASGSTWTGHTPNYGYTFGSGTRLTVV.

This clonotype turned up a few times. The chain couples TRBV29-1 to TRBJ1-1; D call uncertain. CDR3 size: 14 residues. The germline V gene encodes CDR1 SQVTM and CDR2 ANQGSEA. V dropped 4 bases and J dropped 4 bases, with 16 bases sitting between them. CDR3 region: CSVVHHSGSTEAFF. The CDR3 DNA reads TGCAGCGTTGTTCATCACTCGGGGAGCACTGAAGCTTTCTTT.

This clonotype was counted many times. The rearrangement uses TRBV5-1 and TRBJ2-7; TRBD1 agrees at 7 bases. Germline CDR1 and CDR2: SGHRS and YFSETQ. The trim removed 0 bases at V and 5 bases at J, leaving 8 bases unmatched. The CDR3 sequence is 15 residues long. The DNA for the CDR3 is TGCGCCAGCAGCTTGGGGGACAGCCCGTGGAACGAGCAGTACTTC. Translating gives CASSLGDSPWNEQYF.

This clonotype came up a few times. V gene TRBV20-1 combines with J gene TRBJ2-2; TRBD2 matches at 10 bases. Germline CDR1 reads DFQATT; CDR2 reads SNEGSKA (reference sequence). The CDR3 is made up of 16 amino acids. The ends lost 3 bases at V and 2 bases at J; junction bases unmatched: 6. CDR3 region: CSASPSGGINTGELFF. CDR3 DNA: TGCAGTGCTAGTCCTAGCGGGGGAATTAACACCGGGGAGCTGTTTTTT.

This chain links TRBV20-1 with TRBJ2-3; TRBD2 matches at 9 bases. The CDR3 extends over 14 amino acids. Trimming cost V 8 bases and J 0 bases; bases outside gene matches: 6. CDR1 DFQATT and CDR2 SNEGSKA come from the germline V gene (reference sequence). CDR3 protein: CSLRLAASTDTQYF. Written as DNA, the CDR3 is TGCAGTCTCCGACTAGCGGCTAGCACAGATACGCAGTATTTT.

This clonotype has more than one count but fewer than ten. The chain employs TRBV12-3 or TRBV12-4 and TRBJ1-2; 7 bases match TRBD1. V trimming: 2 bases; J trimming: 7 bases; junction bases outside the gene matches: 10. The length of the CDR3 is 15 residues. In DNA form, the CDR3 reads TGTGCCAGCAGTTTACGGGTCGGACAGGTTACTGGCTACACCTTC. Translating gives CASSLRVGQVTGYTF.

This clonotype was picked up many times. V is TRBV4-3 and J is TRBJ2-3; TRBD2 matches 10 bases. Trimming at V came to 1 base and at J to 4 bases, leaving 5 bases not matched to a gene. Per the germline V gene, CDR1 is LGHNA and CDR2 is YSLEER. The CDR3 is 16 amino acids. CDR3 DNA: TGCGCCAGCAGCCAAGTCAGCGGGGGGGCCTCAGATACGCAGTATTTT. The encoded protein is CASSQVSGGASDTQYF.